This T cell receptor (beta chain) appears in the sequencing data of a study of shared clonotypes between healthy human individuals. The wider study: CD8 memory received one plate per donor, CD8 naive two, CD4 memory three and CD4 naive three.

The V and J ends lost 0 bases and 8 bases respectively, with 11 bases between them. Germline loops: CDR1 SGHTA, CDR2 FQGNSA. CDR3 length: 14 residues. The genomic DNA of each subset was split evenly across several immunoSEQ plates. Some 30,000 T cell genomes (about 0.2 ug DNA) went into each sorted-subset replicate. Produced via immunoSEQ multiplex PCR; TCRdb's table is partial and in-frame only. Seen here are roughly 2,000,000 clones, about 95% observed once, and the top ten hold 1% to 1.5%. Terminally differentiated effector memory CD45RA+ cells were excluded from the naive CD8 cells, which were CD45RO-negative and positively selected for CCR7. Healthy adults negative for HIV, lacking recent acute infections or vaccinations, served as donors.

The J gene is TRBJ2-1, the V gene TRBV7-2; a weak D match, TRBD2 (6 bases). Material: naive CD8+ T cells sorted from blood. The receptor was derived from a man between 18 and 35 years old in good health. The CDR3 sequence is CASSLAGTHHEQFF. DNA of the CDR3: TGTGCCAGCAGCTTAGCCGGGACTCACCATGAGCAGTTCTTC.